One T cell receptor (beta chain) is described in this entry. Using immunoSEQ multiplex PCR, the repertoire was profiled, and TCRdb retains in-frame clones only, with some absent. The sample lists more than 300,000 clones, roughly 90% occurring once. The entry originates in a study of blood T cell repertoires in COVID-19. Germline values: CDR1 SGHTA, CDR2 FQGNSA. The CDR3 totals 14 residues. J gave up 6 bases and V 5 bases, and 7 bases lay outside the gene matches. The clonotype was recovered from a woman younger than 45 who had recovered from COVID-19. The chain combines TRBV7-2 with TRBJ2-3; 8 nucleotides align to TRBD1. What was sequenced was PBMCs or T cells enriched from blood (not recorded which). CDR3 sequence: CASSTRQGMDTQYF. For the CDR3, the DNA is TGTGCCAGCAGCACTCGACAGGGGATGGATACGCAGTATTTT. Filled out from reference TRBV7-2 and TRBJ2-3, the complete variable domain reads GAGVSQSPSNKVTEKGKDVELRCDPISGHTALYWYRQSLGQGLEFLIYFQGNSAPDKSGLPSDRFSAERTGGSVSTLTIQRTQQEDSAVYLCASSTRQGMDTQYFGPGTRLTVL.